Detailed here is one T cell receptor beta chain. Its specificity is unknown. The data were obtained in a study of cytomegalovirus exposure and HLA in healthy donors. At the level of the study: Among about 200 million T cells, an earlier analysis found 95 million to 140 million unique TCR beta sequences. Among the approximately 370 donors who were genotyped, about 79% fell in the genetic ancestry cluster that is associated with self-reported Caucasian donors.

The CDR3 loop spans 13 amino acids. The V segment lost 6 bases and the J segment 5 bases; nucleotides outside the gene matches: 5. Germline assignment: CDR1 ENHRY and CDR2 SYGVKD. PCR amplification relied on 60 Vbeta primers (plus 13 Jbeta primers). Clones were read by immunoSEQ multiplex PCR, and TCRdb kept only the in-frame ones, dropping some. There are about 250,000 clones in the sample; roughly 73% occur only once, and about 0.45% lies in the top ten. Regarding the study as a whole: Among the most significant clusters, several appeared linked to common viral pathogens in a later analysis.

Input material: PBMCs. The chain combines TRBV10-3 with TRBJ2-7, with 9 positions matching TRBD2. The sequence was obtained from a boy aged 5 to 17 in good health and CMV-seronegative. CDR3 DNA sequence: TGTGCCATCAGGGTAGCGGGAGAGGACGAGCAGTACTTC. This sequence encodes CAIRVAGEDEQYF.